One sample yielded the 28 T cell receptor beta chains listed below, sequenced in a study of tumor-infiltrating lymphocytes in primary liver carcinoma (dated by TCRdb to between 2016 and 2019). Total RNA and DNA were co-extracted without cell sorting from around 20-30 mg of bulk tissue using the AllPrep DNA/RNA mini kit. The instrument given in TCRdb is Illumina HiSeq 2500. TCRbeta-specific cDNA was reverse-transcribed from about 500 ng total RNA using a constant-region primer and ProtoScript II reverse transcriptase. Construction of the TCRbeta libraries relied on three nested rounds of multiplex PCR, following a slightly modified ARM-PCR procedure. Multiplex TRBV1-TRBV30 forward primers and a Cbeta reverse primer were used in the first two PCR rounds, each of which was run for 9 to 11 cycles. The public reads were reanalyzed by TCRdb: fastp trimming at Q25, MiXCR alignment, in-frame beta chains only. Each CDR3 protein appears once, grouped with its most common genes and DNA. This sample lists 150,000 to 200,000 distinct CDR3 sequences; roughly 80% were detected once. The ten top clones hold 15% to 20% of the sample.

The sample comprised tumor tissue from primary liver carcinoma. Source of these receptors: a man aged 35 to 55 with primary liver carcinoma and hepatitis B virus infection.

The rearrangement links TRBV29-1 to TRBJ2-3, with TRBD2 as a possible D gene (6 bases). CDR1 is SQVTM, CDR2 ANQGSEA, per germline. This CDR3 contains 15 residues. CDR3 sequence (DNA): TGCAGAACCCGGCCCCGGGAGTGGGGCACAGATACGCAGTATTTT. Protein product: CRTRPREWGTDTQYF.

This clonotype was observed at least ten times. The chain has TRBV7-9 and TRBJ2-1, with 14 bases fitting TRBD2. The CDR3 is made up of 18 amino acids. Germline V gene data show CDR1 as SEHNR and CDR2 as FQNEAQ (reference sequence). V lost 4 bases to trimming and J lost 5 bases; unmatched junction nucleotides: 10. Here the CDR3 DNA reads TGTGCCAGCAGCTCAAGCTCGGGACTAGCGGGAGTACACAATGAGCAGTTCTTC. Translated, it gives CASSSSSGLAGVHNEQFF.

As to this clonotype: One end of the junction does not line up with germline, which may come from a read error. This chain links TRBV11-3 with TRBJ2-1; 7 bases match TRBD2. The germline CDR1 and CDR2 sequences are SGHNT and YENEEA. This CDR3 region has 17 residues. CDR3 DNA sequence: TGTGCCATCAGCTTAGGCGTACCGGGACTACCCCACAATGACCAGTTCTTC. It encodes CAISLGVPGLPHNDQFF.

Remarks on this clonotype: The junction departs from germline at one end; a sequencing error may be responsible. The chain is built from TRBV5-4 and TRBJ1-6; D is ambiguous. The CDR3 has 15 residues. Germline V lookup: CDR1 SGHNT, CDR2 YYREEE (reference sequence). CDR3 in DNA: TGTGACAGCACCAGCCTCGGGGAAAGGAATTCACCCCTCCACTTT. The encoded protein is CDSTSLGERNSPLHF.

This clonotype was counted at least ten times. This chain links TRBV10-3 with TRBJ2-1; D call uncertain. Trimming removed 0 bases at V and 4 bases at J, with 10 bases between. Germline-derived CDR1 and CDR2 are ENHRY and SYGVKD. The CDR3 runs to 15 residues. The CDR3 nucleotides read TGTGCCATCAGTGAGTCCGAGAGTTTTTACAATGAGCAGTTCTTC. The encoded protein is CAISESESFYNEQFF.

Points on this clonotype: The junction does not match germline at one end; this may be a read error. This chain joins TRBV28 and TRBJ1-1, with 12 bases aligning to TRBD1. The germline CDR1 and CDR2 sequences are MDHEN and SYDVKM. The CDR3 length is 14 residues. CDR3 nucleotides: TGTGCCAGCAGGGGGACAGGGGGCAACAATGAAGTTTTCTTT. It encodes CASRGTGGNNEVFF.

As regards this clonotype: The junction departs from germline at one end; a sequencing error may be responsible. The chain joins TRBV4-2 to TRBJ2-5, with D unclear. Germline V gives CDR1 LGHNA, CDR2 YNFKEQ. The CDR3 is 15 residues long. DNA of the CDR3: TGTGCCAGCAGCCAAGACCTGAGATCGGTGGAGACCCAGTGCTTC. Amino acids: CASSQDLRSVETQCF.

Concerning this clonotype itself: The germline gene is not matched at one end of the junction; a read error may be the cause. CDR3 loop: CTSSSGTDPYGYTF. DNA of the CDR3: TGTACCAGCAGCTCCGGGACAGACCCCTATGGTTACACCTTC. V is TRBV7-9 and J is TRBJ1-2; TRBD1 matches 7 bases. The V gene's germline CDR1 is SEHNR and CDR2 FQNEAQ (reference sequence). The CDR3 is made up of 14 amino acids.

Regarding this clonotype: At one of its ends the junction is not consistent with the germline gene, which may arise from a read error. The chain couples TRBV29-1 to TRBJ2-2; D is tentatively TRBD1 or TRBD2 (5 bases each). The CDR3 covers 14 residues. Germline-derived CDR1 and CDR2 are SQVTM and ANQGSEA. The CDR3 bases are TGCAGCATCCTCGGTCCGGGGCCCACCGGGGAACTGTTTTTT. Protein product: CSILGPGPTGELFF.

The chain couples TRBV11-1 to TRBJ2-4; 14 bases map to TRBD2. The CDR3 covers 17 residues. Germline V gene lookup returns CDR1 SGHAT and CDR2 FQDESV (reference sequence). V lost 3 bases to trimming and J lost 9 bases; unmatched junction nucleotides: 10. The CDR3 sequence: CASSFPGTSGRKAIQYF. CDR3 coding DNA: TGTGCCAGCAGCTTTCCCGGGACTAGCGGGAGAAAAGCCATTCAGTACTTC.

The gene calls are TRBV6-1 and TRBJ2-4; TRBD2 matches at 9 bases. CDR3 length: 17 amino acids. The trim removed 7 bases at V and 6 bases at J, leaving 16 bases unmatched. Germline CDR1 MNHNS, CDR2 SASEGT. The CDR3 region has the DNA TGTGCCAGCATCCTCCTGGAGGCGGGAGGGCACCGAAACATTCAGTACTTC. This encodes CASILLEAGGHRNIQYF.

This clonotype rates as medium-sized. This chain uses TRBV11-1 with TRBJ2-1; possible D gene TRBD2, 5 bases. From germline, CDR1 is SGHAT and CDR2 FQDESV (reference sequence). The CDR3 totals 16 residues. V dropped 5 bases and J dropped 3 bases, with 17 bases sitting between them. The CDR3 region has the DNA TGTGCCAGCAGCCCAGGCAGTAGCGAGATCTACAATGAGCAGTTCTTC. Translation gives CASSPGSSEIYNEQFF.

On this clonotype itself: The junction departs from germline at one end; a sequencing error may be responsible. The V and J genes are TRBV6-1 and TRBJ2-7; tentative D call: TRBD1 (6 bases). The CDR3 loop spans 14 amino acids. Germline loops: CDR1 MNHNS, CDR2 SASEGT. As DNA, the CDR3 is TGTGCCAGCAGTACCGGAACAGGGTCCTACGAGCTGTACTTC. Translation gives CASSTGTGSYELYF.

Only a few counts were recorded for this clonotype. Given a much more abundant clone one base away, this may be a read error. V gene TRBV11-3 combines with J gene TRBJ2-5, with D possibly being TRBD2 (5 bases). Per germline, CDR1 SGHNT and CDR2 YENEEA. The CDR3 runs to 14 residues. V dropped 5 bases and J dropped 5 bases, with 15 bases sitting between them. In DNA form, the CDR3 reads TGTGCCAGCAGCGCCAGAGGAGCGGAGGAGACCCAGTACTTC. Its protein product is CASSARGAEETQYF.

This clonotype was detected a few times. The junction departs from germline at one end; a sequencing error may be responsible. The gene calls are TRBV29-1 and TRBJ2-3; D is ambiguous. Germline values: CDR1 SQVTM, CDR2 ANQGSEA. This CDR3 has 13 amino acids. This chain's CDR3 is CSFRATITDTQYF. The CDR3 DNA is TGCAGCTTCCGGGCAACTATCACAGATACGCAATATTTT.

Only one count was recorded for this clonotype. The germline gene is not matched at one end of the junction; a read error may be the cause. CDR3 in amino acids: CAGSDGQVDTEAFF. The CDR3 bases are TGTGCCGGCAGTGATGGGCAAGTGGATACTGAAGCTTTCTTT. The V call is TRBV6-1, the J call TRBJ1-1; D gene unclear. This CDR3 contains 14 residues. The germline V gene has CDR1 MNHNS and CDR2 SASEGT.

This clonotype was recorded once. The germline gene is not matched at one end of the junction; a read error may be the cause. The chain employs TRBV7-8 and TRBJ2-7; the D gene is possibly TRBD2 (5 bases). Germline V gene sequence: CDR1 SGHVS, CDR2 FQNEAQ. There are 13 residues in the CDR3. The CDR3 coding sequence is TGTGCCAGCAGCCGGGATAGCTCCTACGAGCTGTACTTC. As protein: CASSRDSSYELYF.

A remark on this clonotype: At one boundary the junction diverges from the germline segment, which might be a read error. This chain joins TRBV5-6 and TRBJ2-1; D not certain. CDR1 and CDR2 from the germline V gene are SGHDT and YYEEEE. The CDR3 length is 17 residues. CDR3 loop: CASILRLGSSGYNKQFF. CDR3 in DNA: TGTGCCAGCATCTTGAGATTGGGCTCATCAGGATACAATAAGCAGTTCTTC. Drawing the rest from reference TRBV5-6 and TRBJ2-1, the complete variable domain is DAGVTQSPTHLIKTRGQQVTLRCSPKSGHDTVSWYQQALGQGPQFIFQYYEEEERQRGNFPDRFSGHQFPNYSSELNVNALLLGDSALYLCASILRLGSSGYNKQFFGPGTRLTVL.

Worth noting for this clonotype: At one boundary the junction diverges from the germline segment, which might be a read error. The chain employs TRBV4-1 and TRBJ1-5; tentative D call: TRBD1 (5 bases). This CDR3 spans 17 amino acids. Germline values: CDR1 MGHRA, CDR2 YSYEKL. In nucleotides, the CDR3 is TGCACCAGTAGCCAAGATCCGGGGACCGCCGGGTATCGGCCCCAGCATTTT. Its protein product is CTSSQDPGTAGYRPQHF.

As concerns this clonotype: Germline is not matched at one junction end, which may reflect a read error. CDR3 nucleotides: TGCGCCAGCAGCTATCCCGGGACTAGCGTGACCAAAAACATTCAGTATTTC. This codes for CASSYPGTSVTKNIQYF. The gene calls are TRBV11-1 and TRBJ2-4, with 10 bases matching TRBD2. This CDR3 has 17 residues. Germline V gene data show CDR1 as SGHAT and CDR2 as FQDESV (reference sequence).

This clonotype has only one observation. The junction differs from germline at one of its ends, possibly a read error. The J gene is TRBJ2-6, the V gene TRBV11-1; D is uncertain. Per the germline V gene, CDR1 is SGHAT and CDR2 is FQDESV (reference sequence). There are 15 residues in the CDR3. The CDR3 is CAGSLGRAGVNVLTF. The CDR3 DNA is TGTGCTGGCAGCTTGGGCCGAGCTGGGGTCAACGTCCTGACTTTC.

Comments on this clonotype: This CDR3 is missing its conserved last phenylalanine or tryptophan, likely due to a read error. The CDR3 here is CSVGYAGASDMQYI. CDR3 nucleotides: TGCAGCGTTGGCTACGCGGGAGCGTCAGATATGCAGTATATT. The chain has TRBV29-1 and TRBJ2-3; 7 bases map to TRBD2. The CDR3 is 14 amino acids. Germline values: CDR1 SQVTM, CDR2 ANQGSEA.

The gene calls are TRBV29-1 and TRBJ2-5; 10 positions agree with TRBD1. Germline V gene data show CDR1 as SQVTM and CDR2 as ANQGSEA. The J segment lost 4 bases and the V segment lost 1 base, leaving 3 bases of the junction unmatched. The CDR3 is 14 amino acids. The CDR3 spells CSVEADRGGETQYF. CDR3 sequence (DNA): TGCAGCGTTGAAGCGGACAGGGGGGGAGAGACCCAGTACTTC.

Of note for this clonotype: It may be a read error: a sequence one base away is much more abundant. The chain uses TRBV5-1 and TRBJ2-5; tentatively, D is TRBD2 (5 bases). Germline-derived CDR1 and CDR2 are SGHRS and YFSETQ. Trimming stripped 1 base from V and 1 base from J, with 11 bases between. The CDR3 consists of 15 residues. In nucleotides, the CDR3 is TGCGCCAGCAGCTTGACCATGCTAGCCCAAGAGACCCAGTACTTC. Encoded protein: CASSLTMLAQETQYF. Full variable domain (rest looked up from reference TRBV5-1 and TRBJ2-5): KAGVTQTPRYLIKTRGQQVTLSCSPISGHRSVSWYQQTPGQGLQFLFEYFSETQRNKGNFPGRFSGRQFSNSRSEMNVSTLELGDSALYLCASSLTMLAQETQYFGPGTRLLVL.

Concerning this clonotype: The junction differs from germline at one of its ends, possibly a read error. The chain uses TRBV6-1 and TRBJ1-5; the match to TRBD1 covers 8 bases. Germline V gene lookup returns CDR1 MNHNS and CDR2 SASEGT. The CDR3 runs to 14 residues. The CDR3, as DNA: TGTGCCAGCTGGATTGGGACAGGCAATAAGCCCCAGCATTTT. This sequence encodes CASWIGTGNKPQHF.

A word on this clonotype: One end of the junction is discordant with germline, which a read error may explain. The rearrangement links TRBV29-1 to TRBJ1-2; D not certain. Per the germline V gene, CDR1 is SQVTM and CDR2 is ANQGSEA. The CDR3 sequence is 15 residues long. CDR3 sequence reads: CNVEVSASASYDYTF. The CDR3 coding sequence is TGCAACGTTGAAGTATCCGCCAGCGCCTCCTATGACTACACCTTC.

To note about this clonotype: A read error may produce the germline difference seen at one junction end. The chain combines TRBV4-1 with TRBJ2-1, with 11 bases fitting TRBD2. CDR3 length equals 15 residues. CDR1 and CDR2 (germline): MGHRA, YSYEKL. The CDR3 loop is CASNQGLADYNEQFF. DNA of the CDR3: TGCGCCAGCAACCAGGGACTAGCGGACTACAATGAACAGTTCTTC.

About this clonotype itself: One end of the junction is discordant with germline, which a read error may explain. The chain recombines TRBV10-2 with TRBJ2-7; D unresolved. This CDR3 has 12 amino acids. Germline CDR1 WSHSY, CDR2 SAAADI. The CDR3 sequence: CARSDNNHEQYF. The CDR3 DNA reads as TGCGCCAGAAGTGATAACAACCACGAGCAGTACTTC.